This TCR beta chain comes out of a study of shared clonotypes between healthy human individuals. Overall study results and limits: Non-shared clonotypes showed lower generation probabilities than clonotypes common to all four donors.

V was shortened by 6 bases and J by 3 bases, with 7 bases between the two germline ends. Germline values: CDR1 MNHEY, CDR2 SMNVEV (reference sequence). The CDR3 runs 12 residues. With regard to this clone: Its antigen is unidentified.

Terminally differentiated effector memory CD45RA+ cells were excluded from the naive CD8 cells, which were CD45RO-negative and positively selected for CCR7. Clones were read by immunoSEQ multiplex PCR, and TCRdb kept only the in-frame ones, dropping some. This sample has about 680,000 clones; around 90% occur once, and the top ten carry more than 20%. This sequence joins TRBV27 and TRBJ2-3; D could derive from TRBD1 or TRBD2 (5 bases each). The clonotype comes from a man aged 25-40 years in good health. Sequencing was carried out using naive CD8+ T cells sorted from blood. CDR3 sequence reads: CASRRGTDTQYF. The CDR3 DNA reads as TGTGCCAGCAGGAGGGGTACAGATACGCAGTATTTT.